Sequencing of this T cell receptor beta chain was carried out in a study of T cells in Graves' hyperthyroidism and ophthalmopathy. This clonotype was observed many times. Its specificity is not known. Broader study findings: Also found in blood were most expanded thyroid clonotypes above 0.001.

Amplification targeted TCR beta CDR3 regions from RNA transcripts. The HTBI primer set served for first-round RT-PCR of the TCR CDR3. TCRdb called the multiplex PCR reads again in MiXCR, with one record for every CDR3 protein. This table holds 640,000 or so distinct CDR3 sequences, approximately 15% found once. With 10 bases removed from V and 0 bases from J, the gap between germline ends came to 13 bases. Looked up from germline, CDR1 is ENHRY and CDR2 is SYGVKD. The CDR3 loop spans 14 amino acids. For ophthalmopathy patients, the Clinical Activity Score was at least 3 and the NOSPECS grade at least 4; duration was under 3 months. The PBMCs studied were ones that came from roughly 9.4 ml fresh peripheral blood.

This receptor was taken from a woman younger than 30 with Graves' ophthalmopathy. Material for sequencing was blood. V and J are TRBV10-3 and TRBJ1-5, with D unclear. The CDR3 protein is CATSSPYSNQPQHF. CDR3 DNA sequence: TGTGCCACCTCCTCCCCTTATAGCAATCAGCCCCAGCATTTT.